This TCR beta chain appears in the sequencing data of a study of low-dose radiotherapy and immunotherapy resistance in tumors. Study-level information: Cohort 1 patients were irradiated with 0.5 Gy fractions every 2 weeks to 6.5 Gy total. One day before radiation and immunotherapy, intravenous cyclophosphamide 200 mg/m2 was administered, with this repeated every two weeks.

Time point specified: before trial treatment. The V segment lost 2 bases and the J segment 10 bases; nucleotides outside the gene matches: 4. The V gene's germline CDR1 is MDHEN and CDR2 SYDVKM. CDR3 length equals 13 residues. Priming of first-strand cDNA relied on TRAV- and TRBV-specific primers (covering alpha and beta chains). Over about 19 PCR cycles, TCRs were amplified from a constant-region primer and V-primer adapter. TCRdb reprocessed the reads via MiXCR and lists one record per CDR3 protein. The sample yields about 64,000 distinct CDR3 sequences, approximately 26% seen once. The receptor was derived from a male donor with rectosigmoid adenocarcinoma. The rearrangement links TRBV28 to TRBJ2-1; the match to TRBD1 covers 8 bases. Sequenced here: PBMCs, sampled before treatment. CDR3 in amino acids: CASSLIGTGEQFF. For the CDR3, the DNA is TGTGCCAGCAGTTTAATCGGGACAGGCGAGCAGTTCTTC.